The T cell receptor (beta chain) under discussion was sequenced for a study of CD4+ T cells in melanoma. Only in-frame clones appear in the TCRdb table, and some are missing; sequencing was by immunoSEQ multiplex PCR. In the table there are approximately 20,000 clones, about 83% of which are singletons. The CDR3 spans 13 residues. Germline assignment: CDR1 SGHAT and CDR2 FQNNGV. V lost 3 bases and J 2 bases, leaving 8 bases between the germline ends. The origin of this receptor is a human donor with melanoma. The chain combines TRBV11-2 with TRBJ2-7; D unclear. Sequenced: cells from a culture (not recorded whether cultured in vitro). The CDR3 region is CASSFIAAYEQYF. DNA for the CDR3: TGTGCCAGCAGCTTCATTGCCGCCTACGAGCAGTACTTC.